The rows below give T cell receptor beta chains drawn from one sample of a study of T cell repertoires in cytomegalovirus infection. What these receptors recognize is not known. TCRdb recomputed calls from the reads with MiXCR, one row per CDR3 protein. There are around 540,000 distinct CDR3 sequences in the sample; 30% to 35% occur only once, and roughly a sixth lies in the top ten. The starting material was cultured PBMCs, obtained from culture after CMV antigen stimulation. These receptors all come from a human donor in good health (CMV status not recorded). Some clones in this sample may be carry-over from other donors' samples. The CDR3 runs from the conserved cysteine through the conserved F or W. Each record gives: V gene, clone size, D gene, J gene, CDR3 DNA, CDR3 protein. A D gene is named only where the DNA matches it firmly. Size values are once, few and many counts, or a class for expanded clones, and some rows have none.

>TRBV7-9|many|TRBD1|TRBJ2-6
TGTGCCAGCTGCTTAGGCGGCAGGGGGAGCTCTGGGGCCAACGTCCTGACTTTC
CASCLGGRGSSGANVLTF
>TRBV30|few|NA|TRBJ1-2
TGTGCCGATCGACCCCCTAAAGTGGCTAACACCTTC
CADRPPKVANTF
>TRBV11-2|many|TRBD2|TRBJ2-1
TGTGCCAGCAGCTCTAGACTAGCGGGACTTTACAATGAGCAGTTCTTC
CASSSRLAGLYNEQFF
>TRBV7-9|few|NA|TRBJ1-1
TGTGCCAGCAGCTTTGATACGACTGAAGCTTTCTTT
CASSFDTTEAFF
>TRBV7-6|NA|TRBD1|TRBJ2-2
TGTGCCAGCAGCCTCGGGACAGGGTACACCGGGGAGCTGTTTTTT
CASSLGTGYTGELFF
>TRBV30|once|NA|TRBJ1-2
TGTGCCTGGAGTGAGAGAAGGGGAGCTAACTATGGCTACACCTTC
CAWSERRGANYGYTF
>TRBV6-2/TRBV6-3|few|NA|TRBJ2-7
TGTGCCAGCAGTTCTCCCAACAGGGCCACTTCCTACGAGCAGTACTTC
CASSSPNRATSYEQYF
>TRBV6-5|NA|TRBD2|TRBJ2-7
TGTGCCAGCAGAGGGCGGGAGGGCCCCTACGAGCAGTACTTC
CASRGREGPYEQYF
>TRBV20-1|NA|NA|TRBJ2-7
TGCAGTGCCAGGAACAGGGAAACAAGCTACGAGCAGTACTTC
CSARNRETSYEQYF
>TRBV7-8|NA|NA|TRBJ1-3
TGTGCCAGCAGTTCACCTGGTGGCACCATATATTTT
CASSSPGGTIYF
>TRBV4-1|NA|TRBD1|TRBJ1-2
TGCGCCAGCAGCCATCCGGGACAGAGCTATGGCTACACCTTC
CASSHPGQSYGYTF
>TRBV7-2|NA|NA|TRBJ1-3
TGTGCCAGCAGCACACAGGGAGGGGCTGGAAACACCATATATTTT
CASSTQGGAGNTIYF
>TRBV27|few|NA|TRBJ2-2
TGTGCCAGCTACAAAAGGAACACCGGGGAGCTGTTTTTT
CASYKRNTGELFF
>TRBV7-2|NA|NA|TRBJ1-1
TGTGCCAGCAGCCTGCGGGGGCCGCTGAACACTGAAGCTTTCTTT
CASSLRGPLNTEAFF
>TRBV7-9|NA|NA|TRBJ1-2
TGTGCCAGCAGCTTAGCCCCAGGAGTCTATGGCTACACCTTC
CASSLAPGVYGYTF
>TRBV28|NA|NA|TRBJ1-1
TGTGCCAGCAGCCAAACAGAGTCGTACACTGAAGCTTTCTTT
CASSQTESYTEAFF
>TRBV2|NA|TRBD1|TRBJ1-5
TGTGCCAGCAGAGACGGGACAGGGGTTCGGGGCAATCAGCCCCAGCATTTT
CASRDGTGVRGNQPQHF
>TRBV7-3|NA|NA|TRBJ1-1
TGTGCCAGCAGCTCACTGCCCGGGGGCACTGAAGCTTTCTTT
CASSSLPGGTEAFF
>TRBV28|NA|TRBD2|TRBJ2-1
TGTGCCAGCAGTTTACCACTAGCGGGAGTAGGTAATGAGCAGTTCTTC
CASSLPLAGVGNEQFF
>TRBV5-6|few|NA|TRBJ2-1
TGTGCCAGCAGCTTGGATGTGGGGGGATTTGAGCAGTTCTTC
CASSLDVGGFEQFF
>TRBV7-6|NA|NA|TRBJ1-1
TGTGCCAGCAGCGCCACGAAAATACAGGGAGGTGTCACTGAAGCTTTCTTT
CASSATKIQGGVTEAFF
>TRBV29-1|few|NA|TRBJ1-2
TGCAGCGTTGAAGGGGGACGCCGTGGCTACACCTTC
CSVEGGRRGYTF
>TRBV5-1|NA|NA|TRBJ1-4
TGCGCCAGCAGCCCTTCGGAGGTTCTGGGAAAACTGTTTTTT
CASSPSEVLGKLFF
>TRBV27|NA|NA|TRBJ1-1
TGTGCCAGCAGTGTAACCCGGGACAAATTAATGAACACTGAAGCTTTCTTT
CASSVTRDKLMNTEAFF
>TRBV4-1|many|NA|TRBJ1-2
TGCGCCAGCAGCCCTCCCAATGCATTTCGTGGCTACACCTTC
CASSPPNAFRGYTF
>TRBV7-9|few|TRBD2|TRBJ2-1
TGTGCCAGCAGCTCCACGACTAGCGGTTACAATGAGCAGTTCTTC
CASSSTTSGYNEQFF
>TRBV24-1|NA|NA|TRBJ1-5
TGTGCCACCAGTGATTTAACAGGGCTCACCCAGCATTTT
CATSDLTGLTQHF
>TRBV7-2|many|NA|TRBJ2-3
TGTGCCAGCAGCAGGGGGGCTAGCACAGATACGCAGTATTTT
CASSRGASTDTQYF
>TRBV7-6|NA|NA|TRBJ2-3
TGTGCCAGCAGCCGCCAGGGAGGTCGTCCAGATACGCAGTATTTT
CASSRQGGRPDTQYF
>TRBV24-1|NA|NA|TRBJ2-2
TGTGCCACCAGTGAGACCGGGACTCGACACACCGGGGAGCTGTTTTTT
CATSETGTRHTGELFF
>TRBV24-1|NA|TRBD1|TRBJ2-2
TGTGCCACCAGTGAACCCGGGACAGGCAACACCGGGGAGCTGTTTTTT
CATSEPGTGNTGELFF
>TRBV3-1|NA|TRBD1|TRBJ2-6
TGTGCCAGCAGCCAACACCCGGGACAGAGCTCTGGGGCCAACGTCCTGACTTTC
CASSQHPGQSSGANVLTF
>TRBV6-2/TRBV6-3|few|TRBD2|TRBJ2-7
TGTGCCAGCAGTTACCTAGCGGGAGGGGTCCCCTACGAGCAGTACTTC
CASSYLAGGVPYEQYF
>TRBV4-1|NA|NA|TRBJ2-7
TGCGCCAGCAGCCAAGAGCCCTTCCCGGGCAACTCCTACGAGCAGTACTTC
CASSQEPFPGNSYEQYF
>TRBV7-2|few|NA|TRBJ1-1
TGTGCCAGCAGCTTATATAAGGGGCTTACTGAAGCTTTCTTT
CASSLYKGLTEAFF
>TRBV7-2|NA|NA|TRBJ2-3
TGTGCCACTGAGGGCGGGGGCACAGATACGCAGTATTTT
CATEGGGTDTQYF
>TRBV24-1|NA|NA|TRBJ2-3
TGTGCCACCAGTGATTACGGCTCGGGTACGCAGTATTTT
CATSDYGSGTQYF
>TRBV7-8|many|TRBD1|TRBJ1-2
TGTGCCAGCAAGGACAGGGGGCTCCACGGGAGCTACACCTTC
CASKDRGLHGSYTF
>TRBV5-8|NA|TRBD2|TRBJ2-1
TGTGCCAGCAGCGTCCTCGAACTAGCGGCTACCTACAATGAGCAGTTCTTC
CASSVLELAATYNEQFF
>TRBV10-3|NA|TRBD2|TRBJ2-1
TGTGCCATCAGTGAGCAACTAGCGGGGCTCTTAAATGAGCAGTTCTTC
CAISEQLAGLLNEQFF
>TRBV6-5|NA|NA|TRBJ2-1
TGTGCCAGCAGTCTCGGATCCCCTAATGAGCAGTTCTTC
CASSLGSPNEQFF
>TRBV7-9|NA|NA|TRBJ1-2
TGTGCCAGCATTCGAGGAGGAGGGGACTATGGCTACACCTTC
CASIRGGGDYGYTF
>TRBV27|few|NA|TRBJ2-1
TGTGCCAGCAGTCCTATATCAGTTGCGGGGATGATCAATGAGCAGTTCTTC
CASSPISVAGMINEQFF
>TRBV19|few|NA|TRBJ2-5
TGTGCCAGTAGTCCCCGGAGGAGTACTCAAGAGACCCAGTACTTC
CASSPRRSTQETQYF
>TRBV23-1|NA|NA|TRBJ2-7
TGCGCCAGCAGTCAACAGGCAGGGCCCTACGAGCAGTACTTC
CASSQQAGPYEQYF
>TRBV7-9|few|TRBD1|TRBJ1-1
TGTGCTTGCAAGGCAGGGGGCCGGAACACTGAAGCTTTCTTT
CACKAGGRNTEAFF